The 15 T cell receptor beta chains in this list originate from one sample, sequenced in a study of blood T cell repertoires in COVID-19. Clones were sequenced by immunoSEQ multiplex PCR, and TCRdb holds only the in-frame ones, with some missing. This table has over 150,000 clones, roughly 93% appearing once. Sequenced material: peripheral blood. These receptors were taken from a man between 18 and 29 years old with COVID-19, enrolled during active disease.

The CDR3 nucleotides are TGTGCCAGCAGTTTCAAGGGGAGGGAAACAGATACGCAGTATTTT. Translation gives CASSFKGRETDTQYF. This sequence joins TRBV27 and TRBJ2-3; 7 nucleotides agree with TRBD2. The CDR3 consists of 15 residues. Looked up from germline, CDR1 is MNHEY and CDR2 is SMNVEV (reference sequence). Trimming at V came to 3 bases and at J to 3 bases, leaving 6 bases not matched to a gene.

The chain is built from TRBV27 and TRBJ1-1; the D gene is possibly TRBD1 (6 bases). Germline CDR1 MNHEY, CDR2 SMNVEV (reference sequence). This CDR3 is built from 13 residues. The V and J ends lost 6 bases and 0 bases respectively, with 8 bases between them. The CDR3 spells CASRDRLNTEAFF. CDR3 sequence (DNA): TGTGCCAGCAGGGACAGACTGAACACTGAAGCTTTCTTT.

CDR3 in DNA: TGTGCCAGCAGCTTGGGACTATCCAATGAGCAGTTCTTC. Amino acids: CASSLGLSNEQFF. The gene calls are TRBV7-7 and TRBJ2-1; 7 nucleotides match TRBD2. Germline CDR1 and CDR2: SSHAT and FNYEAQ (reference sequence). The J segment lost 6 bases and the V segment lost 3 bases, leaving 2 bases of the junction unmatched. The CDR3 has 13 amino acids.

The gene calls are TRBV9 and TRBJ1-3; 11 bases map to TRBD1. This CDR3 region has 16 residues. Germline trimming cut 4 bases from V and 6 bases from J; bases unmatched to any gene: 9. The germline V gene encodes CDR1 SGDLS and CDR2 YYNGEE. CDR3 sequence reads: CASSPRTGGEENTIYF. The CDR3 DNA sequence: TGTGCCAGCAGCCCCCGGACAGGGGGCGAAGAAAACACCATATATTTT.

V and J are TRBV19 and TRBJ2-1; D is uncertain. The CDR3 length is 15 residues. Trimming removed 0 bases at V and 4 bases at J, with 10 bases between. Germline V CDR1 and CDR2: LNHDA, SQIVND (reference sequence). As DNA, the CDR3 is TGTGCCAGTAGTATAGAACAGAACACATACAATGAGCAGTTCTTC. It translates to CASSIEQNTYNEQFF.

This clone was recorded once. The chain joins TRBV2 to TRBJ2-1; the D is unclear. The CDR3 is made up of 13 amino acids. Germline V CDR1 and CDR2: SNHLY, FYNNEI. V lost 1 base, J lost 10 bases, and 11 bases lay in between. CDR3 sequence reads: CASSEGIVWEQFF. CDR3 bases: TGTGCCAGCAGTGAAGGAATAGTGTGGGAGCAGTTCTTC.

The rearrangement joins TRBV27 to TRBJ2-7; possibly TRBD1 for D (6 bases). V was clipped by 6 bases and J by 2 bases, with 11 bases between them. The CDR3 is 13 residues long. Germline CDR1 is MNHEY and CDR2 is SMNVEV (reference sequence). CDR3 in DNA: TGTGCCAGCAGACTGGGGGCCCCCTACGAGCAGTACTTC. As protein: CASRLGAPYEQYF.

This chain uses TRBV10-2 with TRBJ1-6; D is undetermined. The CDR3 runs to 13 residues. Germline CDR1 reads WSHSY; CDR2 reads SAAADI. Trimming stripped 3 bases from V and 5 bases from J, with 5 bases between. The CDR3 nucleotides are TGCGCCAGCAGTGATTTTAATAATTCACCCCTCCACTTT. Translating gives CASSDFNNSPLHF.

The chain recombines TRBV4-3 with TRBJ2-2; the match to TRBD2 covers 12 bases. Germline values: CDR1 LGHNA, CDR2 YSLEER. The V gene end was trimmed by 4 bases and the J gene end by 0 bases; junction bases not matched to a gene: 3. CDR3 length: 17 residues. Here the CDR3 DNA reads TGCGCCAGCAGCCGTAGACTAGCGGGGGCGAACACCGGGGAGCTGTTTTTT. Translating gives CASSRRLAGANTGELFF.

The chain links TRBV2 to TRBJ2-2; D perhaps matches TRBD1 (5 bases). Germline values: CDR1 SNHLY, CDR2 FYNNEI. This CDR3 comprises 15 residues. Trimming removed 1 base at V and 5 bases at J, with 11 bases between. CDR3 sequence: CASSEGRVGTGELFF. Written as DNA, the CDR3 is TGTGCCAGCAGTGAAGGCAGGGTCGGGACCGGGGAGCTGTTTTTT.

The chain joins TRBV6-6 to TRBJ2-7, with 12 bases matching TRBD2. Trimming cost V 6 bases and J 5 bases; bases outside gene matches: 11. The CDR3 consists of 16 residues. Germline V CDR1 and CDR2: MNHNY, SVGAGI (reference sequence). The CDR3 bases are TGTGCCAGCAGCCGGAAGACTAGCGGGAGTCCCCACGAGCAGTACTTC. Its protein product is CASSRKTSGSPHEQYF.

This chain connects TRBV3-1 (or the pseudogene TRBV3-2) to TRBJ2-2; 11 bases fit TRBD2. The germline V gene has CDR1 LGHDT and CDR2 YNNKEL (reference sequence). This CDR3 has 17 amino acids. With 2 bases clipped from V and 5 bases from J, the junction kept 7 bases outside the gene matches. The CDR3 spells CASSQPTSGSGTGELFF. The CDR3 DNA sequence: TGTGCCAGCAGCCAACCAACTAGCGGGAGTGGAACCGGGGAGCTGTTTTTT.

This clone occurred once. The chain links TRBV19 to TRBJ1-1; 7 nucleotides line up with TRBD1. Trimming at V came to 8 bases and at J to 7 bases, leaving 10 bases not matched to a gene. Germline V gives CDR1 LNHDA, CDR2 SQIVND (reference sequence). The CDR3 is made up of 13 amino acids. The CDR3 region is CASEDRVGLEAFF. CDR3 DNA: TGTGCCAGTGAAGACAGGGTTGGCCTTGAAGCTTTCTTT.

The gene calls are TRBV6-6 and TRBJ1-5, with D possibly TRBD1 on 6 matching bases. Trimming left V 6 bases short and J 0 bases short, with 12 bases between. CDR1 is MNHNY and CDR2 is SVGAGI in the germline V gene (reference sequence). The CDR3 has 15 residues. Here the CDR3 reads CASSLQGYSNQPQHF. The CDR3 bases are TGTGCCAGCAGCCTCCAGGGGTATAGCAATCAGCCCCAGCATTTT.

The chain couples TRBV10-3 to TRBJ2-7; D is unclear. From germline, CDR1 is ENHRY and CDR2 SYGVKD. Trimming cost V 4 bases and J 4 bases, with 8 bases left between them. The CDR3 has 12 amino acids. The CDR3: CAISGGTYEQYF. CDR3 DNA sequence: TGTGCCATCAGTGGAGGAACTTACGAGCAGTACTTC.